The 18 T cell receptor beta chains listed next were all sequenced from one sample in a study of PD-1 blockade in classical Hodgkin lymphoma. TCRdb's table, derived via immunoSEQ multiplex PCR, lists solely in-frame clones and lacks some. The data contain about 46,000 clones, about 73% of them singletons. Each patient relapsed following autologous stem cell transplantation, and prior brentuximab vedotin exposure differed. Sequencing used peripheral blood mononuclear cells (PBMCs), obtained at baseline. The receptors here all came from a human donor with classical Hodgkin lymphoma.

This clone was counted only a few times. This CDR3 is CATSMGEGAFNQPQHF. The DNA of the CDR3 is TGTGCCACCAGCATGGGGGAAGGGGCATTCAATCAGCCCCAGCATTTT. The chain links TRBV15 to TRBJ1-5, with D perhaps TRBD1 (5 bases). V was pared by 4 bases and J by 3 bases, with 16 bases between. The CDR3 length is 16 residues. Germline CDR1 LNHNV, CDR2 YYDKDF (reference sequence).

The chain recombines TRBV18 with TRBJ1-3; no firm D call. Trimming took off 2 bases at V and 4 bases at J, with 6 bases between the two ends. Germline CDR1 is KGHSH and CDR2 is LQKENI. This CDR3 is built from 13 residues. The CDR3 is CASSPGSGNTIYF. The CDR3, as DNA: TGTGCCAGCTCACCAGGGTCCGGAAACACCATATATTTT.

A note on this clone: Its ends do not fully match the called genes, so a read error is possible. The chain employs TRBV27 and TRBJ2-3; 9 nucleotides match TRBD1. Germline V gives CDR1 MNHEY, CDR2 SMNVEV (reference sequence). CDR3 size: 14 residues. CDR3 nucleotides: TGTGCCAGCAGTTTTACAGGGGGCACGGATACGCAGTATTTT. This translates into CASSFTGGTDTQYF.

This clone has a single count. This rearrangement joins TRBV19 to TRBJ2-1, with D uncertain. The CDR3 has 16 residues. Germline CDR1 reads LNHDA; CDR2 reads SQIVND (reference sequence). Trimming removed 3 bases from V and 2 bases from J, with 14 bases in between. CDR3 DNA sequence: TGTGCCAGTAGTATCAGTGCGAGTGGCGCCTACAATGAGCAGTTCTTC. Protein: CASSISASGAYNEQFF. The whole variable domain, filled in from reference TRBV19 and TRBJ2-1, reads DGGITQSPKYLFRKEGQNVTLSCEQNLNHDAMYWYRQDPGQGLRLIYYSQIVNDFQKGDIAEGYSVSREKKESFPLTVTSAQKNPTAFYLCASSISASGAYNEQFFGPGTRLTVL.

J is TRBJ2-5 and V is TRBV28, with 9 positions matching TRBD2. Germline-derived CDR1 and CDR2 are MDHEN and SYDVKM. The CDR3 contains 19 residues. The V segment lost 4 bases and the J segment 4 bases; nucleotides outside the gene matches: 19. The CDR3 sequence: CASSSRSRGGIGVLETQYF. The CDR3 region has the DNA TGTGCCAGCAGTTCACGGTCGCGGGGGGGGATTGGAGTGCTAGAGACCCAGTACTTC.

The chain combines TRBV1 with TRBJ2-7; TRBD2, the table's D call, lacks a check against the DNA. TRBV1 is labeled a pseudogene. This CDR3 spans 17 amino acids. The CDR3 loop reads CTSSHPLGLADTYEQYF. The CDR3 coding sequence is TGCACCAGCAGCCACCCCTTGGGGCTAGCGGATACCTACGAGCAGTACTTC.

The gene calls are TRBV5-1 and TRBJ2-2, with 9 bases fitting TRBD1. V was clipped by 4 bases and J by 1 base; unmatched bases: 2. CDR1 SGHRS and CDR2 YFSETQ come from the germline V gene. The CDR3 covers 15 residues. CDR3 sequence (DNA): TGCGCCAGCAGCCCGGGACAGGGGAACACCGGGGAGCTGTTTTTT. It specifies CASSPGQGNTGELFF.

CDR3 DNA: TGTGCCAGTAGTATATATCTCGGTGCCCAAGAGACCCAGTACTTC. This codes for CASSIYLGAQETQYF. The V and J genes are TRBV19 and TRBJ2-5; D is undetermined. Trimming shortened V by 2 bases and J by 1 base, and 11 bases separated the two germline ends. The CDR3 contains 15 residues. Germline V lookup: CDR1 LNHDA, CDR2 SQIVND (reference sequence).

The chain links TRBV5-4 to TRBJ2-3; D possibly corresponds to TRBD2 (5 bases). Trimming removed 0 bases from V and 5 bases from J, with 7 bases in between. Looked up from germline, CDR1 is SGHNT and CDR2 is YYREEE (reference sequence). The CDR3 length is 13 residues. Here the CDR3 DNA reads TGTGCCAGCAGCTTGGCCGGGGAAGATACGCAGTATTTT. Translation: CASSLAGEDTQYF.

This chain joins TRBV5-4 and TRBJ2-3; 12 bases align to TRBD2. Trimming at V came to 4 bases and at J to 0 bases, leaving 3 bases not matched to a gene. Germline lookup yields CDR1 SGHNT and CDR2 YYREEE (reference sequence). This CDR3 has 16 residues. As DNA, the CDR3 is TGTGCCAGCAGCCTGGGGACTAGCGGGAGCACAGATACGCAGTATTTT. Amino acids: CASSLGTSGSTDTQYF.

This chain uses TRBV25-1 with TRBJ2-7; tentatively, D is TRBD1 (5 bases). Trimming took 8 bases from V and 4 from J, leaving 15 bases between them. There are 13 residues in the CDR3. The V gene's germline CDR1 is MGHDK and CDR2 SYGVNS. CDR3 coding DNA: TGTGCCAGCGCTTTAGGGGTTGGTTACGAGCAGTACTTC. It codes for CASALGVGYEQYF.

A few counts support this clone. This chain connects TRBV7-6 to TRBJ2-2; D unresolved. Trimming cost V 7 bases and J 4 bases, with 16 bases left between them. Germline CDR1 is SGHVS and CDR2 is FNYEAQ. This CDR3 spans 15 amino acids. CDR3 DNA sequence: TGTGCCAGCACCAGAGAGGTGGTCGGCACCGGGGAGCTGTTTTTT. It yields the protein CASTREVVGTGELFF.

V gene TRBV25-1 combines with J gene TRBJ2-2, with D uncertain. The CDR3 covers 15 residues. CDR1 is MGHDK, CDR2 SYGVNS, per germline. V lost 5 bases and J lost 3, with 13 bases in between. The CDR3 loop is CASSLLGQDTGELFF. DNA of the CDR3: TGTGCCAGCAGTCTCCTTGGGCAGGACACCGGGGAGCTGTTTTTT.

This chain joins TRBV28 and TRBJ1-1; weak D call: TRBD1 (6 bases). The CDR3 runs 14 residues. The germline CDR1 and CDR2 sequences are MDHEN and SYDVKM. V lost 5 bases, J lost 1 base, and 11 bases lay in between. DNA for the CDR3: TGTGCCAGCAGTCCACTGGGACAGAACACTGAAGCTTTCTTT. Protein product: CASSPLGQNTEAFF.

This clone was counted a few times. The CDR3 loop reads CASSLGLAGIEQYF. CDR3 DNA: TGCGCCAGCAGCTTGGGACTAGCGGGCATCGAGCAGTACTTC. The V call is TRBV5-1, the J call TRBJ2-7, with 10 bases fitting TRBD2. V gave up 0 bases and J gave up 6 bases; unmatched junction bases: 3. Germline CDR1 and CDR2: SGHRS and YFSETQ. CDR3 length: 14 amino acids.

CDR3 region: CASSPTSGSYTDTQYF. Here the CDR3 DNA reads TGTGCCAGCTCACCTACTAGCGGGTCCTACACAGATACGCAGTATTTT. V gene TRBV18 combines with J gene TRBJ2-3; TRBD2 agrees at 9 bases. CDR1 and CDR2 (germline): KGHSH, LQKENI. The CDR3 runs 16 residues. J gave up 2 bases and V 3 bases, and 6 bases lay outside the gene matches. Variable domain in full (rest from reference TRBV18 and TRBJ2-3): NAGVMQNPRHLVRRRGQEARLRCSPMKGHSHVYWYRQLPEEGLKFMVYLQKENIIDESGMPKERFSAEFPKEGPSILRIQQVVRGDSAAYFCASSPTSGSYTDTQYFGPGTRLTVL.

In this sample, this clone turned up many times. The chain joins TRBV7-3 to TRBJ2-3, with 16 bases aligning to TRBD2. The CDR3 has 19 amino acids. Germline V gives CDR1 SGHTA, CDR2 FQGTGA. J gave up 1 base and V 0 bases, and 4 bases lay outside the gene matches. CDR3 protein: CASSLTGTSGRAGTDTQYF. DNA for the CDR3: TGTGCCAGCAGCTTAACCGGGACTAGCGGGAGGGCGGGCACAGATACGCAGTATTTT.

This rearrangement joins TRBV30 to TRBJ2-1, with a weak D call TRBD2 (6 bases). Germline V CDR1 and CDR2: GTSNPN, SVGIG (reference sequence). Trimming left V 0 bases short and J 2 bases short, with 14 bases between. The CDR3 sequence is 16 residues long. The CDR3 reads CAWSVMGSGAYNEQFF. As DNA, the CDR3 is TGTGCCTGGAGTGTAATGGGTAGCGGAGCCTACAATGAGCAGTTCTTC. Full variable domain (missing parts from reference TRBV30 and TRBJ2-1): SQTIHQWPATLVQPVGSPLSLECTVEGTSNPNLYWYRQAAGRGLQLLFYSVGIGQISSEVPQNLSASRPQDRQFILSSKKLLLSDSGFYLCAWSVMGSGAYNEQFFGPGTRLTVL.